The T cell receptor beta chain under discussion was sequenced for a study of blood T cell repertoires in COVID-19. Whole-study context: Sources were T cells, B-cell-depleted T cells, or PBMCs; the material itself was cDNA or gDNA.

The CDR3 has 14 amino acids. The V end lost 3 bases, the J end lost 0 bases, and 8 bases lay between the germline ends. Germline assignment: CDR1 MNHEY and CDR2 SMNVEV (reference sequence). Clones were sequenced by immunoSEQ multiplex PCR, and TCRdb holds only the in-frame ones, with some missing. Of tens of thousands of clones listed, approximately 85% were seen once; the top ten hold about 17%. The sequence derives from a human donor in a cohort sampled during active COVID-19. The chain couples TRBV27 to TRBJ1-2; D ambiguous. The sample consisted of peripheral blood. CDR3 nucleotides: TGTGCCAGCAGTTTTGGCCCCACTAACTATGGCTACACCTTC. It translates to CASSFGPTNYGYTF.